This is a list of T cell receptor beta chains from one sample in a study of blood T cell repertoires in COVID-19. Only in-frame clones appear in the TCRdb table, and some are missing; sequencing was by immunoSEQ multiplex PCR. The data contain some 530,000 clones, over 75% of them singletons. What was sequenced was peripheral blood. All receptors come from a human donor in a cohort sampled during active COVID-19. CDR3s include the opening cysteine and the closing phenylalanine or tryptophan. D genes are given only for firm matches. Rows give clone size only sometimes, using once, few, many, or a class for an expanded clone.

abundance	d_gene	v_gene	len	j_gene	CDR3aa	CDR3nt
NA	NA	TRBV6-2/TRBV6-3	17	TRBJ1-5	CASSYSGSRYSNQPQHF	TGTGCCAGCAGTTACAGCGGCAGTCGATATAGCAATCAGCCCCAGCATTTT
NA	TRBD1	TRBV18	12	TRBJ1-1	CASSPQGGEAFF	TGTGCCAGCTCCCCCCAGGGGGGTGAAGCTTTCTTT
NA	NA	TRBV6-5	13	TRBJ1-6	CASSYRDNSPLHF	TGTGCCAGCAGTTACAGAGATAATTCACCCCTCCACTTT
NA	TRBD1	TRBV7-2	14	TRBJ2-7	CASSSRDRGNEQYF	TGTGCCAGCAGCTCCCGGGACAGGGGGAACGAGCAGTACTTC
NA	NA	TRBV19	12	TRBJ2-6	CASSIYENVLTF	TGTGCCAGTAGTATTTATGAGAACGTCCTGACTTTC
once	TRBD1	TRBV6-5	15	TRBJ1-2	CASSYRDRGYYGYTF	TGTGCCAGCAGTTACAGGGACAGGGGGTACTATGGCTACACCTTC
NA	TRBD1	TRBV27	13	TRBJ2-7	CASSGQGTYEQYF	TGTGCCAGCAGCGGACAGGGAACCTACGAGCAGTACTTC
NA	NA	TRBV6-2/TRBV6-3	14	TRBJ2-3	CASSYRVSTDTQYF	TGTGCCAGCAGTTATCGGGTTAGCACAGATACGCAGTATTTT
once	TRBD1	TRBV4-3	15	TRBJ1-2	CASSIGGNPMSGYTF	TGCGCCAGCAGTATAGGGGGCAACCCTATGAGTGGCTACACCTTC
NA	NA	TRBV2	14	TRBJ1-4	CASSVQGNWGKLFF	TGTGCCAGCAGTGTACAGGGAAACTGGGGAAAACTGTTTTTT
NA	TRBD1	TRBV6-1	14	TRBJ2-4	CASSEAGQKNIQYF	TGTGCCAGCAGTGAAGCGGGACAGAAAAACATTCAGTACTTC
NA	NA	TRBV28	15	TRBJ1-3	CASIPGGTARNTIYF	TGTGCCAGCATCCCGGGGGGGACCGCCCGAAACACCATATATTTT
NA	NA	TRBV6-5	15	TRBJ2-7	CASSYRQVVVHEQYF	TGTGCCAGCAGTTACCGACAGGTTGTAGTCCACGAGCAGTACTTC
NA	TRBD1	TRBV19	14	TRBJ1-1	CASSLRQGRTEAFF	TGTGCCAGTAGTCTTCGACAGGGAAGAACTGAAGCTTTCTTT
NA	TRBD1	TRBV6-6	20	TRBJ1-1	CASSRPTGTGGQPVNTEAFF	TGTGCCAGCAGTCGGCCAACAGGGACAGGGGGTCAACCCGTGAACACTGAAGCTTTCTTT
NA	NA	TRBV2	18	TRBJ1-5	CASSKIRAADYSNQPQHF	TGTGCCAGCAGCAAGATCAGGGCCGCGGACTATAGCAATCAGCCCCAGCATTTT
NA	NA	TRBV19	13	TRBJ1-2	CASRKDKNYGYTF	TGTGCCAGTAGGAAGGACAAAAACTATGGCTACACCTTC
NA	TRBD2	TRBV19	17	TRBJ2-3	CASSISASGSGGDTQYF	TGTGCCAGTAGTATATCGGCTAGCGGGAGCGGGGGAGATACGCAGTATTTT
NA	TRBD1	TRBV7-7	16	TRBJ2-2	CASSFGQGVATGELFF	TGTGCTAGCAGCTTCGGACAGGGTGTAGCCACCGGGGAGCTGTTTTTT
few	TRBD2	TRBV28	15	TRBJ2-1	CASSATSGWNNEQFF	TGTGCCAGCAGTGCGACTAGCGGGTGGAACAATGAGCAGTTCTTC
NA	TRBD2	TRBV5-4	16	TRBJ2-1	CASSLSRTSGSDEQFF	TGTGCCAGCAGCTTGAGTCGTACTAGCGGGAGTGATGAGCAGTTCTTC
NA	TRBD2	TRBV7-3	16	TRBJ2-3	CASSSGTSGSTDTQYF	TGTGCCAGCAGCTCTGGGACTAGCGGGAGCACAGATACGCAGTATTTT
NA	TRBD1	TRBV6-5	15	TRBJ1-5	CASSKIRQGIEPQHF	TGTGCCAGCAGTAAGATCCGACAGGGTATTGAGCCCCAGCATTTT
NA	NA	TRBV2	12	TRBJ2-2	CASRDSLGELFF	TGTGCCAGCAGGGACAGTCTAGGGGAGCTGTTTTTT
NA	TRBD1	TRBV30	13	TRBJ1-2	CAWTTGGDYGYTF	TGTGCCTGGACGACAGGGGGAGACTATGGCTACACCTTC
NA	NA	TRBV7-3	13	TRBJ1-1	CASSNGRGTEAFF	TGTGCCAGCAGCAATGGGAGGGGGACTGAAGCTTTCTTT